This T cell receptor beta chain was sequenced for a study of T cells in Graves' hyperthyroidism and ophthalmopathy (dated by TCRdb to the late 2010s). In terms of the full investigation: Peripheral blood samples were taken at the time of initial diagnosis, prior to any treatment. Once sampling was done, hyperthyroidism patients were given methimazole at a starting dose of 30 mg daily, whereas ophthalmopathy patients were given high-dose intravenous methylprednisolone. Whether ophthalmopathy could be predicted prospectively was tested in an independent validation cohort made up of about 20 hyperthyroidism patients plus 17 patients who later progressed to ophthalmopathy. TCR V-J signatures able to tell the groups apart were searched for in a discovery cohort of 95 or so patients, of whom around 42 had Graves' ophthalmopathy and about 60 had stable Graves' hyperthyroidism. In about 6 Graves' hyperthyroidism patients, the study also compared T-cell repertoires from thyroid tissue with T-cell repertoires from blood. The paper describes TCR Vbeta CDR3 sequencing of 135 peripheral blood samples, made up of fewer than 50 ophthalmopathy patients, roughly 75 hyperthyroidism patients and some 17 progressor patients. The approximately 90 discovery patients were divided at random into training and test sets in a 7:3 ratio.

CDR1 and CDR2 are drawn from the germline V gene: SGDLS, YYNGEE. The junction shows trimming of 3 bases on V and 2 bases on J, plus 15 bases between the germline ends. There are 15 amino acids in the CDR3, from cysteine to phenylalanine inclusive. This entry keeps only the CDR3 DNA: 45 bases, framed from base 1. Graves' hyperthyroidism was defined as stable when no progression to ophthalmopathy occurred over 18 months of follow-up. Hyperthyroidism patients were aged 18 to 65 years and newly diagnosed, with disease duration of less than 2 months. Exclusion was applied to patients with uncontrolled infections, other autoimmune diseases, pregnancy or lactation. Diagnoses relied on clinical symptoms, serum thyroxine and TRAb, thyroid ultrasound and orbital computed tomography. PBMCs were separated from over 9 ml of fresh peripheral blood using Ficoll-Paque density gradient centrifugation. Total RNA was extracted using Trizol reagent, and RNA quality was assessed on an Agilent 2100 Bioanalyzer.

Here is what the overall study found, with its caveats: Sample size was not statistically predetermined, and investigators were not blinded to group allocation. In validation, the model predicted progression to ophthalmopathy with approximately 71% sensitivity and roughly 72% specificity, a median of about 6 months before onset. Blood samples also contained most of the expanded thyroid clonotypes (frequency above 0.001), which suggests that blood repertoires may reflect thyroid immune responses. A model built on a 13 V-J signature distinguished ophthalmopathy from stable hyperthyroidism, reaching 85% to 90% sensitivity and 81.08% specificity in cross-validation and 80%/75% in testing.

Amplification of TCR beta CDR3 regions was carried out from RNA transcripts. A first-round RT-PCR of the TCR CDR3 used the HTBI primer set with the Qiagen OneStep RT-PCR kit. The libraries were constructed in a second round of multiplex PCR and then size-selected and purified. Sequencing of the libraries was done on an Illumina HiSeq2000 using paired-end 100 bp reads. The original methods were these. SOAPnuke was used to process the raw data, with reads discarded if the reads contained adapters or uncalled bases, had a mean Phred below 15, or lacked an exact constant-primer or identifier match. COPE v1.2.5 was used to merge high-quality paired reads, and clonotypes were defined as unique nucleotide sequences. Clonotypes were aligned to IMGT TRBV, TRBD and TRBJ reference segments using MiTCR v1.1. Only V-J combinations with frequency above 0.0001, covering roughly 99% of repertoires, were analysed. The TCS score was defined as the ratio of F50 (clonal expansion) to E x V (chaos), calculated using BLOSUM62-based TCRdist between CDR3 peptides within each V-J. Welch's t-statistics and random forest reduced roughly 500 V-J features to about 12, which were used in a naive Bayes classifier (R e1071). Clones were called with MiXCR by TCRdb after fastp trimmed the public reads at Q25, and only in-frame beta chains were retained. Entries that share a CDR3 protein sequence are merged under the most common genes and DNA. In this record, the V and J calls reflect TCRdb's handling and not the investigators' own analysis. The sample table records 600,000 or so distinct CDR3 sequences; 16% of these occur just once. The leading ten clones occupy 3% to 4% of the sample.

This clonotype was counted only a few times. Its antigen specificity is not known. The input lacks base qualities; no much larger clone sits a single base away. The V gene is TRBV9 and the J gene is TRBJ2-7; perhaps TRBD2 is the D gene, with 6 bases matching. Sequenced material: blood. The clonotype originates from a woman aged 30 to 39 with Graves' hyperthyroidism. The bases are TGTGCCAGCAGCGCGCCCGGGACTGACGCCTACGAGCAGTACTTC. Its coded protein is CASSAPGTDAYEQYF.